The rows below give T cell receptor beta chains drawn from one sample of a study of immune evolution from preneoplasia to lung adenocarcinoma. Some clones are missing from TCRdb's copy, which holds only in-frame ones; the method was immunoSEQ multiplex PCR. Here the sample spans around 6,400 clones, 75% to 90% being singletons. Material: FFPE invasive lung adenocarcinoma tissue. Receptors originate from a person between 50 and 69 years old with lung adenocarcinoma. CDR3s include the opening cysteine and the closing phenylalanine or tryptophan. D genes are given only for firm matches. Size values are once, few and many counts, or a class for expanded clones, and some rows have none.

j_gene | d_gene | v_gene | abundance | CDR3nt | CDR3aa
TRBJ2-3 | - | TRBV27 | once | TGTGCCAGCAGAACAGATACGCAGTATTTT | CASRTDTQYF
TRBJ2-7 | TRBD1 | TRBV28 | - | TGTGCCAGCATCGCCGCAGGGGGACCCTACGAGCAGTACTTC | CASIAAGGPYEQYF
TRBJ1-4 | - | TRBV6-1 | - | TGTGCCAGCAATGAAACCCTGAGGGGAAGGGGGGCCGCAACTAATGAAAAACTGTTTTTT | CASNETLRGRGAATNEKLFF
TRBJ1-1 | - | TRBV29-1 | - | TGCAGCGTTGGAGTTCCGAACACTGAAGCTTTCTTT | CSVGVPNTEAFF
TRBJ2-1 | TRBD2 | TRBV7-6 | - | TGTGCCAGCAGCTATGATTGGACTAGCAGCAACAATGAGCAGTTCTTC | CASSYDWTSSNNEQFF
TRBJ2-3 | - | TRBV7-2 | - | TGTGCCAGCAGCATAGGGCCTGCTGGGACGCAGTATTTT | CASSIGPAGTQYF
TRBJ2-5 | - | TRBV7-8 | - | TGTGCCAGCAGCTTCGGGCAGGGGAAAGAGACCCAGTACTTC | CASSFGQGKETQYF
TRBJ2-2 | - | TRBV6-6 | - | TGTGCCAGCAGTTACGACGGGGACGGGGAGCTGTTTTTT | CASSYDGDGELFF
TRBJ2-7 | TRBD1 | TRBV16 | - | TGTGCCAGCAGCCAATCCCCCGCTGGGACAGGGGCCGCGCAGTACTTC | CASSQSPAGTGAAQYF
TRBJ2-1 | - | TRBV4-1 | - | TGCGCCAGCAGCCAAGGCTCCGGGAGAAGTCTAGAGCAGTTCTTC | CASSQGSGRSLEQFF
TRBJ2-7 | TRBD1 | TRBV28 | - | TGTGCCAGCAGTCCACCAATGGACAGGGGGTACGAGCAGTACTTC | CASSPPMDRGYEQYF
TRBJ1-2 | TRBD1 | TRBV28 | - | TGTGCCAGCAGCCTCAGGGGGGCATTCTATGGCTACACCTTC | CASSLRGAFYGYTF
TRBJ2-7 | TRBD1 | TRBV5-5 | - | TGTGCCAGCAGCCTAGCCGAGACAGGGGGATCGGGTGAGCAGTACTTC | CASSLAETGGSGEQYF
TRBJ2-7 | TRBD2 | TRBV9 | - | TGTGCCAGCAGCTTCGAGCGGGAGCCATACGAGCAGTACTTC | CASSFEREPYEQYF
TRBJ1-1 | - | TRBV25-1 | - | TGTGCCAGCAGGGGGGGAGCGACCACTGAAGCTTTCTTT | CASRGGATTEAFF
TRBJ2-6 | TRBD2 | TRBV7-3 | - | TGTGCCAGCAGCTCCGGACTAGCGGGGGCCAACGTCCTGACTTTC | CASSSGLAGANVLTF
TRBJ2-2 | - | TRBV7-8 | - | TGTGCCAGCTTGCGACTAGCGAACACCGGGGAGCTGTTTTTT | CASLRLANTGELFF
TRBJ2-3 | - | TRBV28 | - | TGTGCCAGCAGTTTTAGTGGGGATATGGCAGATACGCAGTATTTT | CASSFSGDMADTQYF
TRBJ2-1 | TRBD1 | TRBV5-1 | - | TGCGCCAGCAGCAGGCGGACAGGGGGTATGAATGAGCAGTTCTTC | CASSRRTGGMNEQFF
TRBJ2-6 | TRBD2 | TRBV5-4 | - | TGTGCCAGCAGCCCCCGGGGGGGAGATAGGGCTGGGGCCAACGTCCTGACTTTC | CASSPRGGDRAGANVLTF
TRBJ2-1 | TRBD1 | TRBV7-9 | once | TGTGCCAGCAGCTTAGACTCGACAGGGGTCCCCAATGATGAGCAGTTCTTC | CASSLDSTGVPNDEQFF
TRBJ2-7 | TRBD2 | TRBV10-3 | - | TGTGCCATCAGCGAAGGGACTAGCGGGACCTACGAGCAGTACTTC | CAISEGTSGTYEQYF
TRBJ1-2 | - | TRBV5-4 | - | TGTGCCAGCAGCTTGGATGGGAGGAGCTACACCTTC | CASSLDGRSYTF
TRBJ2-7 | - | TRBV7-9 | - | TGTGCCAGCCGGCCCGGGAGCGGTTTCGTCGACGAGCAGTACTTC | CASRPGSGFVDEQYF
TRBJ2-1 | - | TRBV6-5 | - | TGTGCCAGCAGTTACCAGCCCGACGGGGAGCAGTTCTTC | CASSYQPDGEQFF
TRBJ2-2 | TRBD2 | TRBV11-3 | - | TGTGCCAGACATCCGGGACTAGCGGGAGGAGCGAACACCGGGGAGCTGTTTTTT | CARHPGLAGGANTGELFF
TRBJ1-1 | TRBD1 | TRBV28 | - | TGTGCCAGCTCCAGGGGGCGCATCTCTGAAGCTTTCTTT | CASSRGRISEAFF